This T cell receptor beta chain was identified during a study of cytomegalovirus exposure and HLA in healthy donors. 60 Vbeta and 13 Jbeta primers were used in PCR. TCRdb's copy holds only in-frame clones and misses some; the assay was immunoSEQ multiplex PCR. This sample has 150,000 to 200,000 clones, with more than 85% found just once. There are 15 residues in the CDR3. Germline values: CDR1 MNHEY, CDR2 SMNVEV (reference sequence). V lost 0 bases and J lost 3; bases outside the gene matches: 3. Material: PBMCs. The gene calls are TRBV27 and TRBJ2-7, with 9 bases matching TRBD1. The receptor comes from a girl under three years old in good health and CMV-seronegative. CDR3: CASSLSGTGFYEQYF. The CDR3 DNA sequence: TGTGCCAGCAGTTTATCCGGGACAGGGTTCTACGAGCAGTACTTC.